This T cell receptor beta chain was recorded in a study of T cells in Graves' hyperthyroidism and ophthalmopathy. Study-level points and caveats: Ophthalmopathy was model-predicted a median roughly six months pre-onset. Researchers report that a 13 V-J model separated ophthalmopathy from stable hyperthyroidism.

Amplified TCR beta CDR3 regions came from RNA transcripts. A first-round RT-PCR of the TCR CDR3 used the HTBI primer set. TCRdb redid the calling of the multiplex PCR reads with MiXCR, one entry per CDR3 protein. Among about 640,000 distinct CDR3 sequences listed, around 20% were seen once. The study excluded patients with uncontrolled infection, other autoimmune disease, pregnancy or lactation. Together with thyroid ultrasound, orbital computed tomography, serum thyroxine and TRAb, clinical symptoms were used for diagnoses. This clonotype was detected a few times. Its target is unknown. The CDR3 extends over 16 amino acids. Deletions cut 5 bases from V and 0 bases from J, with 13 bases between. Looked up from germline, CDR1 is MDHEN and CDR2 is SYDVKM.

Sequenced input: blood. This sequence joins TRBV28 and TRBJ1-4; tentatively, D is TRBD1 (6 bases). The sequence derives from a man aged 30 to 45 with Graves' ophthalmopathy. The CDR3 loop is CASSPGTFATNEKLFF. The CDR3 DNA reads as TGTGCCAGCAGTCCCGGGACATTTGCAACTAATGAAAAACTGTTTTTT. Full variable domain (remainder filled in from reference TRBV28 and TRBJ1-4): DVKVTQSSRYLVKRTGEKVFLECVQDMDHENMFWYRQDPGLGLRLIYFSYDVKMKEKGDIPEGYSVSREKKERFSLILESASTNQTSMYLCASSPGTFATNEKLFFGSGTQLSVL.